The 22 T cell receptor beta chains presented below share a single source sample, sequenced in a study of neurological immune-mediated disorders. Each CDR3 protein gets one entry after TCRdb re-called the 5' RACE reads with MiXCR. The table shows some 95,000 distinct CDR3 sequences, with 3% to 4% occurring only once. The sequencing sample was made of PBMCs. These TCRs come from a young woman with multiple sclerosis.

This clonotype appeared many times. This chain links TRBV6-6 with TRBJ2-1, with D uncertain. Looked up from germline, CDR1 is MNHNY and CDR2 is SVGAGI (reference sequence). V was clipped by 6 bases and J by 10 bases, with 10 bases between them. The CDR3 spans 11 residues. CDR3 loop: CASRTIREQFF. CDR3 nucleotide sequence: TGTGCCAGCAGAACCATTAGGGAGCAGTTCTTC.

This clonotype was detected many times. At one end the junction does not follow the germline gene, possibly because of a read error. This chain uses TRBV5-1 with TRBJ2-3; D not resolved. CDR3 length: 12 residues. The germline CDR1 and CDR2 sequences are SGHRS and YFSETQ. The CDR3 DNA is TGCGACAGCAGCAGTCTCCGAGATACGCAGTATTTT. This encodes CDSSSLRDTQYF.

This clonotype was seen many times. V usage is TRBV20-1 and J usage is TRBJ2-1; D gene ambiguous. The CDR3 is made up of 18 amino acids. CDR1 DFQATT and CDR2 SNEGSKA come from the germline V gene (reference sequence). Trimming left V 0 bases short and J 0 bases short, with 18 bases between. CDR3 sequence reads: CSARDSSGRRNSYNEQFF. In nucleotides, the CDR3 is TGCAGTGCTAGAGATTCCAGTGGAAGACGGAACTCCTACAATGAGCAGTTCTTC.

This clonotype was seen ten or more times. The V call is TRBV7-8, the J call TRBJ2-3, with TRBD2 matching 7 bases. CDR1 is SGHVS and CDR2 is FQNEAQ in the germline V gene. The CDR3 has 17 amino acids. V lost 0 bases, J lost 2 bases, and 8 bases stayed unmatched. CDR3 nucleotides: TGTGCCAGCAGCTTAGCGCCTAGCGGAGTACTCACAGATACGCAGTATTTT. Translating it yields CASSLAPSGVLTDTQYF.

This clonotype was recorded many times. This chain uses TRBV6-2 or TRBV6-3 with TRBJ2-1; 9 positions match TRBD1. The germline CDR1 and CDR2 sequences are MNHEY and SVGEGT. This CDR3 contains 18 residues. J lost 0 bases, V lost 6 bases, and 12 bases had no gene match. CDR3 bases: TGTGCCAGCAGCTCCGGGACAGGGCGATCGAGCTCCTACAATGAGCAGTTCTTC. Protein product: CASSSGTGRSSSYNEQFF.

This clonotype occurred many times. The rearrangement links TRBV7-9 to TRBJ2-1; 8 positions match TRBD2. The germline gives CDR1 SEHNR, CDR2 FQNEAQ (reference sequence). This CDR3 is built from 15 residues. The J segment lost 5 bases and the V segment lost 5 bases, leaving 8 bases of the junction unmatched. The CDR3 reads CASSPRGSGNNEQFF. The CDR3 DNA is TGTGCCAGCAGCCCCCGGGGTAGCGGGAACAATGAGCAGTTCTTC.

Ten or more counts support this clonotype. This chain connects TRBV30 to TRBJ1-5, with D perhaps TRBD1 (5 bases). The V end was cut by 0 bases, the J end by 6 bases, with 18 bases between. CDR1 and CDR2 from the germline V gene are GTSNPN and SVGIG (reference sequence). The CDR3 contains 16 residues. The CDR3 protein is CAWSVPPTGSGQPQHF. In nucleotides, the CDR3 is TGTGCCTGGAGTGTACCTCCAACAGGCTCCGGTCAGCCCCAGCATTTT.

There are many counts of this clonotype. J is TRBJ1-5 and V is TRBV4-1; tentatively, D is TRBD1 (6 bases). The CDR3 totals 16 residues. Germline V gives CDR1 MGHRA, CDR2 YSYEKL. Trimming cost V 0 bases and J 9 bases, with 18 bases left between them. The CDR3 DNA is TGCGCCAGCAGCCAAGATACGGCTGGGGGGGCAGTGCCCCAGCATTTT. It is translated as CASSQDTAGGAVPQHF.

This clonotype occurred many times. The V gene is TRBV4-1, the J gene TRBJ2-7; no reliable D call. CDR3 length: 15 residues. Trimming stripped 0 bases from V and 0 bases from J, with 9 bases between. Per the germline V gene, CDR1 is MGHRA and CDR2 is YSYEKL. The CDR3: CASSQDSSSSYEQYF. The DNA of the CDR3 is TGCGCCAGCAGCCAAGATTCGAGCAGCTCCTACGAGCAGTACTTC.

This clonotype has a count of ten or more. The chain recombines TRBV9 with TRBJ2-1; 8 bases are shared with TRBD2. Per the germline V gene, CDR1 is SGDLS and CDR2 is YYNGEE. J was trimmed by 6 bases and V by 1 base; bases with no gene match: 9. The CDR3 has 16 residues. CDR3 coding DNA: TGTGCCAGCAGCGTATTAGCGGGGAGGCAGGGCAATGAGCAGTTCTTC. Its protein product is CASSVLAGRQGNEQFF.

Many counts were recorded for this clonotype. V is TRBV7-9 and J is TRBJ1-1; 9 nucleotides agree with TRBD1. The CDR3 runs 16 residues. Germline V lookup: CDR1 SEHNR, CDR2 FQNEAQ (reference sequence). Unmatched junction bases numbered 13, after V lost 5 bases and J lost 6 bases. The CDR3, as DNA: TGTGCCAGCAGCCCCTCCCCCGGGACAGGGACTTCTGAAGCTTTCTTT. Translated, it gives CASSPSPGTGTSEAFF. Supplemented by reference TRBV7-9 and TRBJ1-1, the full variable domain reads DTGVSQNPRHKITKRGQNVTFRCDPISEHNRLYWYRQTLGQGPEFLTYFQNEAQLEKSRLLSDRFSAERPKGSFSTLEIQRTEQGDSAMYLCASSPSPGTGTSEAFFGQGTRLTVV.

This clonotype was recorded at least ten times. The chain couples TRBV18 to TRBJ2-1, with D possibly called TRBD1 or TRBD2 (6 bases each). Germline V lookup: CDR1 KGHSH, CDR2 LQKENI. The CDR3 has 15 residues. Trimming stripped 0 bases from V and 8 bases from J, with 14 bases between. The CDR3 nucleotides are TGTGCCAGCTCACCACCTCCAACCGGGGGCTATGAGCAGTTCTTC. Its protein is CASSPPPTGGYEQFF.

This clonotype has ten or more counts. The V call is TRBV5-1, the J call TRBJ2-5; tentative D call: TRBD2 (6 bases). The CDR3 runs to 14 residues. Trimming cost V 4 bases and J 6 bases, with 16 bases left between them. CDR1 SGHRS and CDR2 YFSETQ come from the germline V gene. CDR3 sequence reads: CASSPGTEGQTQYF. The CDR3 DNA is TGCGCCAGCAGCCCCGGGACTGAGGGGCAGACCCAGTACTTC. Full variable domain (rest looked up from reference TRBV5-1 and TRBJ2-5): KAGVTQTPRYLIKTRGQQVTLSCSPISGHRSVSWYQQTPGQGLQFLFEYFSETQRNKGNFPGRFSGRQFSNSRSEMNVSTLELGDSALYLCASSPGTEGQTQYFGPGTRLLVL.

This clonotype was seen ten or more times. The rearrangement joins TRBV7-3 to TRBJ2-7; D is perhaps TRBD2 (6 bases). The CDR3 has 15 amino acids. V gave up 0 bases and J gave up 5 bases, with 14 bases separating them. Per germline, CDR1 SGHTA and CDR2 FQGTGA. CDR3 region: CASSLTGGATDEQYF. CDR3 in DNA: TGTGCCAGCAGCTTAACGGGGGGAGCGACCGACGAGCAGTACTTC.

Comments on this clonotype: A much more abundant neighbour one base away suggests this may be a read error. The chain combines TRBV5-1 with TRBJ2-3; no firm D call. The CDR3 runs to 12 residues. The germline V gene encodes CDR1 SGHRS and CDR2 YFSETQ. The CDR3 region has the DNA TGCGACAGCAGCAACCCCGGAGATACGCAGTATTTT. Residues: CDSSNPGDTQYF.

This clonotype was recorded at least ten times. This sequence joins TRBV7-2 and TRBJ1-6, with unresolved D. V was cut by 4 bases and J by 14 bases, with 15 bases left in between. This CDR3 comprises 13 residues. Germline lookup yields CDR1 SGHTA and CDR2 FQGNSA. CDR3 nucleotides: TGTGCCAGCAGCTCAACCCCTGCGAAGGCCCTCCACTTT. Protein: CASSSTPAKALHF.

This clonotype was picked up many times. The gene calls are TRBV5-1 and TRBJ2-2; 12 positions agree with TRBD2. Germline CDR1 reads SGHRS; CDR2 reads YFSETQ. V dropped 7 bases and J dropped 2; count of bases not matched to a gene: 3. This CDR3 spans 15 amino acids. The CDR3 DNA reads TGCGCCAGCCGACTAGCGGGAGTCAACACCGGGGAGCTGTTTTTT. It is translated as CASRLAGVNTGELFF.

This clonotype was seen many times. CDR3 DNA sequence: TGTGCCAGCAGGCCCGGCGAAGGAACTAATGAAAAACTGTTTTTT. Translated: CASRPGEGTNEKLFF. This chain uses TRBV7-9 with TRBJ1-4, with D uncertain. V dropped 6 bases and J dropped 1 base, with 12 bases sitting between them. The CDR3 is 15 amino acids. CDR1 and CDR2 (germline): SEHNR, FQNEAQ (reference sequence).

In its sample, this clonotype was seen many times. This chain links TRBV5-1 with TRBJ2-5; 7 bases match TRBD2. The CDR3 is 15 residues long. In germline, CDR1 is SGHRS, CDR2 YFSETQ. The trim removed 1 base at V and 4 bases at J, leaving 7 bases unmatched. CDR3 in amino acids: CASSLSGDLRETQYF. The CDR3 DNA follows: TGCGCCAGCAGCTTGAGCGGGGATCTTCGAGAGACCCAGTACTTC.

This clonotype was recorded at least ten times. This chain connects TRBV18 to TRBJ2-7; tentatively, D is TRBD1 (6 bases). Germline CDR1 reads KGHSH; CDR2 reads LQKENI. The CDR3 spans 15 residues. V was trimmed by 1 base and J by 3 bases, leaving 13 bases between them. CDR3 DNA: TGTGCCAGCTCACCACTTTCAGGGGACCTCTACGAGCAGTACTTC. This codes for CASSPLSGDLYEQYF.

This clonotype has a count of ten or more. The chain links TRBV12-3 or TRBV12-4 to TRBJ2-7; D is ambiguous. The CDR3 is 14 amino acids. Trimming cost V 3 bases and J 4 bases, with 13 bases left between them. CDR3 in amino acids: CASSFLGEAYEQYF. The CDR3 DNA reads TGTGCCAGCAGTTTTTTGGGTGAAGCTTACGAGCAGTACTTC.

This clonotype appeared many times. The chain carries TRBV2 and TRBJ1-6; 7 bases are shared with TRBD1. The V gene end was trimmed by 8 bases and the J gene end by 8 bases; junction bases not matched to a gene: 9. The CDR3 consists of 14 residues. Germline V gene lookup returns CDR1 SNHLY and CDR2 FYNNEI. CDR3 sequence: CASRETGKDSPLHF. In DNA, the CDR3 is TGTGCCAGCCGGGAGACAGGGAAGGATTCACCCCTCCACTTT.